Sequencing of this T cell receptor (beta chain) was carried out in a study of T cell responses to AZD1222 COVID-19 vaccine. The CDR3 has 12 amino acids. Germline CDR1 and CDR2: ENHRY and SYGVKD. V was pared by 6 bases and J by 7 bases, with 13 bases between. Assay: immunoSEQ multiplex PCR; the TCRdb copy retains only in-frame clones and omits some. The sample has about 120,000 clones, roughly nine tenths seen once; the top ten hold approximately 2.4%. The J gene is TRBJ2-7, the V gene TRBV10-3, with D possibly matching TRBD1 (6 bases). The receptor was derived from an adult in good health. The input for sequencing was peripheral blood, taken on day 0 of AZD1222 vaccination. CDR3 region: CAIRGDTTEQYF. The DNA of the CDR3 is TGTGCCATCAGAGGGGACACCACAGAGCAGTACTTC.